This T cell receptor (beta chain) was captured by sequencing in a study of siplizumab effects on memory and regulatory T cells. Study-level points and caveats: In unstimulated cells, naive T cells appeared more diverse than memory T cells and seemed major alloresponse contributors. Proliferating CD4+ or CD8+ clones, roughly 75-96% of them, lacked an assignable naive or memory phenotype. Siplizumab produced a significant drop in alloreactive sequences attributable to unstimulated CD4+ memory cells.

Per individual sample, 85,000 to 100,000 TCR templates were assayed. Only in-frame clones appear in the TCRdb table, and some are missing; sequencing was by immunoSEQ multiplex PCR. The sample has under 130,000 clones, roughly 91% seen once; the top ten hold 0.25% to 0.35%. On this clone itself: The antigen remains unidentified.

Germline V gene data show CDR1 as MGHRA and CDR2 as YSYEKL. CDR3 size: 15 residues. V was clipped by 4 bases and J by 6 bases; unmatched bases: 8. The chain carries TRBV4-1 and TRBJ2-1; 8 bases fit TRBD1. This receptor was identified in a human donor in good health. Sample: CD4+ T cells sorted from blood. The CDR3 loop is CASSRPGQDINEQFF. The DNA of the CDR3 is TGCGCCAGCAGCCGGCCGGGACAGGATATCAATGAGCAGTTCTTC.